This T cell receptor beta chain is from a study of regulatory T cells in long-lasting Graves disease. The germline V gene has CDR1 SEHNR and CDR2 FQNEAQ (reference sequence). The V gene lost 6 bases and the J gene lost 4 bases, with 15 bases spanning the gap. This CDR3 region has 14 residues. Time point of the sample: newly diagnosed GD, antithyroid drugs for less than 3 months. The TCR library was made from RNA extracted from PBMCs. Roughly 10 milliliters of peripheral blood were drawn into EDTA tubes. Whole-study results and caveats: The study found lower TCR diversity in persistent Graves' patients than in newly diagnosed ones.

About this clonotype: Antigen specificity is unknown.

To make TCR beta libraries, researchers used iRepertoire HTBI primers and Arm-PCR of CDR3 regions. A single record per CDR3 protein comes from TCRdb applying MiXCR to the multiplex PCR reads. Altogether 550,000 to 700,000 distinct CDR3 sequences are present, 15% to 20% being singletons, with the ten largest covering 9.5% to 15%. These data were also reused for a study on T cells in Graves' hyperthyroidism and ophthalmopathy.

This sample comprised peripheral blood mononuclear cells (PBMCs), obtained at new diagnosis, from a patient treated with antithyroid drugs. The clonotype originates from a man younger than 35 with Graves disease. V gene TRBV7-9 combines with J gene TRBJ1-2; D possibly corresponds to TRBD1 (6 bases). Here the CDR3 reads CASSLNRELYGYTF. The CDR3 nucleotides read TGTGCCAGCAGTTTAAACAGGGAGCTCTATGGCTACACCTTC.